Shown below are 23 T cell receptor beta chains from a single sample sequenced in a study of cytomegalovirus exposure and HLA in healthy donors. A multiplex PCR was run with 60 Vbeta primers and 13 Jbeta primers. The assay was immunoSEQ multiplex PCR, and TCRdb's table has in-frame clones only and misses some. The data show tens of thousands of clones, and the top ten clones hold under 2%. The sample was PBMCs. These receptors originate from a woman in her twenties or thirties in good health and CMV-seronegative.

The V gene is TRBV4-3, the J gene TRBJ1-4, with TRBD1 matching over 9 bases. This CDR3 region has 16 residues. Germline V CDR1 and CDR2: LGHNA, YSLEER. V trimming: 2 bases; J trimming: 7 bases; junction bases outside the gene matches: 8. The CDR3 nucleotides are TGCGCCAGCAGCCAACCCGGGACAGGGTTTGGTGAAAAACTGTTTTTT. Its protein is CASSQPGTGFGEKLFF.

The chain's CDR3 is CASSLGQDSTDTQYF. CDR3 nucleotide sequence: TGCGCCAGCAGCTTGGGACAGGATAGCACAGATACGCAGTATTTT. The chain combines TRBV5-1 with TRBJ2-3, with D tentatively TRBD1 (6 bases). CDR3 size: 15 residues. The V gene lost 0 bases and the J gene lost 0 bases, with 8 bases spanning the gap. Per the germline V gene, CDR1 is SGHRS and CDR2 is YFSETQ.

This rearrangement joins TRBV5-1 to TRBJ2-3; 8 nucleotides line up with TRBD2. Germline assignment: CDR1 SGHRS and CDR2 YFSETQ. With V trimmed by 3 bases and J by 0 bases, 6 bases remained unmatched. The CDR3 loop spans 16 amino acids. The CDR3 loop reads CASSSSPSGSTDTQYF. CDR3 DNA sequence: TGCGCCAGCAGCTCCTCGCCTAGCGGGAGCACAGATACGCAGTATTTT.

The chain uses TRBV28 and TRBJ2-3; TRBD1 might be the D (6 bases). CDR3 length: 15 residues. CDR1 and CDR2 (germline): MDHEN, SYDVKM. Trimming cost V 5 bases and J 3 bases, with 15 bases left between them. Here the CDR3 reads CASSPHRARTDTQYF. CDR3 nucleotides: TGTGCCAGCAGTCCTCACAGGGCGAGAACAGATACGCAGTATTTT.

The chain couples TRBV6-5 to TRBJ2-7, with 9 bases aligning to TRBD1. Losses at the gene ends were 0 bases for V and 3 bases for J; bases not matched to a gene: 0. The germline V gene has CDR1 MNHEY and CDR2 SVGAGI. CDR3 length equals 14 residues. The CDR3 region is CASSYSTGGYEQYF. The CDR3 DNA is TGTGCCAGCAGTTACTCGACAGGGGGCTACGAGCAGTACTTC.

The genes are TRBV19 and TRBJ2-1, with 10 bases that match TRBD2. The CDR3 loop spans 14 amino acids. The trim removed 7 bases at V and 7 bases at J, leaving 7 bases unmatched. Germline V gene data show CDR1 as LNHDA and CDR2 as SQIVND (reference sequence). CDR3 sequence: CASKESGRGNEQFF. The CDR3 DNA sequence: TGTGCCAGTAAAGAGAGCGGGAGGGGTAATGAGCAGTTCTTC.

The gene calls are TRBV11-2 and TRBJ2-7, with D perhaps TRBD2 (7 bases). Germline V CDR1 and CDR2: SGHAT, FQNNGV. The CDR3 totals 14 residues. V was cut by 6 bases and J by 2 bases, with 14 bases left in between. The CDR3 DNA reads as TGTGCCAGCAGTCTAGGGGGGGGCGCCTACGAGCAGTACTTC. It codes for CASSLGGGAYEQYF.

The chain joins TRBV7-9 to TRBJ2-7, with D maybe TRBD1 (7 bases). Germline CDR1 is SEHNR and CDR2 is FQNEAQ (reference sequence). V was cut by 11 bases and J by 1 base, with 18 bases left in between. The CDR3 is 14 residues long. CDR3 region: CAGEPRGDSYEQYF. The CDR3 coding sequence is TGTGCCGGAGAACCCAGGGGGGATTCCTACGAGCAGTACTTC.

The chain has TRBV6-9 and TRBJ2-7; D gene unclear. Trimming removed 8 bases from V and 3 bases from J, with 5 bases in between. In germline, CDR1 is MNHGY, CDR2 SVAAGI. The CDR3 contains 10 residues. CDR3 DNA: TGTGCCAGCTTCTACTACGAGCAGTACTTC. It is translated as CASFYYEQYF.

CDR3 region: CAWSVATTGGYTF. CDR3 in DNA: TGTGCCTGGAGTGTCGCAACGACGGGTGGCTACACCTTC. The V call is TRBV30, the J call TRBJ1-2, with D unclear. CDR1 is GTSNPN, CDR2 SVGIG, per germline (reference sequence). CDR3 length equals 13 residues. V gave up 0 bases and J gave up 7 bases, with 12 bases separating them.

J is TRBJ2-7 and V is TRBV27; perhaps TRBD1 as D (5 bases). Per germline, CDR1 MNHEY and CDR2 SMNVEV (reference sequence). The CDR3 length is 16 residues. Trimming took off 2 bases at V and 1 base at J, with 15 bases between the two ends. The CDR3, as DNA: TGTGCCAGCAGTTTAATTCTAGGGGATTCGTCCTACGAGCAGTACTTC. Amino acids: CASSLILGDSSYEQYF.

V gene TRBV7-9 combines with J gene TRBJ2-7; 13 bases line up with TRBD2. The junction had 1 base not matched to a gene; V was cut back by 0 bases and J by 5 bases. This CDR3 is 15 amino acids long. Germline loops: CDR1 SEHNR, CDR2 FQNEAQ (reference sequence). CDR3 region: CASSLAGTSGNEQYF. In DNA form, the CDR3 reads TGTGCCAGCAGCTTAGCGGGGACTAGCGGGAACGAGCAGTACTTC.

Here the CDR3 reads CSAGGAGGYGYTF. Here the CDR3 DNA reads TGCAGCGCCGGTGGGGCAGGGGGCTATGGCTACACCTTC. The V call is TRBV29-1, the J call TRBJ1-2; 7 nucleotides line up with TRBD1. J gave up 4 bases and V 7 bases, and 9 bases lay outside the gene matches. The CDR3 has 13 residues. Germline V lookup: CDR1 SQVTM, CDR2 ANQGSEA.

V and J are TRBV6-6 and TRBJ2-3; D might be TRBD2 (5 bases). Trimming removed 11 bases from V and 0 bases from J, with 9 bases in between. Germline CDR1 MNHNY, CDR2 SVGAGI (reference sequence). The CDR3 is made up of 12 amino acids. The CDR3 region has the DNA TGTGCCGGCGGGTTCAGCACAGATACGCAGTATTTT. Translated, it gives CAGGFSTDTQYF.

The chain joins TRBV7-9 to TRBJ2-7; D perhaps matches TRBD1 (6 bases). The CDR3 is made up of 18 amino acids. CDR1 SEHNR and CDR2 FQNEAQ come from the germline V gene (reference sequence). Between the trimmed V and J ends, which lost 4 bases and 4 bases, there was a span of 26 bases. The CDR3 loop is CASSSPPTGRNNPYEQYF. In DNA, the CDR3 is TGTGCCAGCAGCTCACCCCCTACAGGGCGGAATAACCCATACGAGCAGTACTTC.

The rearrangement uses TRBV30 and TRBJ2-2; D is possibly TRBD1 (7 bases). The germline CDR1 and CDR2 sequences are GTSNPN and SVGIG (reference sequence). With 4 bases removed from V and 11 bases from J, the gap between germline ends came to 20 bases. This CDR3 contains 14 residues. The CDR3 region is CAWTGGRGPAELFF. The CDR3 DNA is TGTGCCTGGACCGGGGGTAGGGGGCCAGCAGAGCTGTTTTTT.

The chain couples TRBV4-2 to TRBJ1-1; 7 bases map to TRBD1. After removal of 4 bases from V and 1 base from J, the junction contained 15 bases not matched to a gene. The CDR3 has 18 residues. In germline, CDR1 is LGHNA, CDR2 YNFKEQ. The CDR3 DNA reads TGTGCCAGCAGCCCCGACCCCTGGGCAGGGGGGAGGAACACTGAAGCTTTCTTT. Translated, it gives CASSPDPWAGGRNTEAFF.

The gene calls are TRBV5-1 and TRBJ1-2; 7 bases agree with TRBD1. Trimming removed 6 bases from V and 4 bases from J; junction bases left unmatched: 6. The CDR3 length is 13 residues. Germline CDR1 and CDR2: SGHRS and YFSETQ. CDR3 loop: CASTRGTAYGYTF. CDR3 nucleotide sequence: TGCGCCAGCACCAGGGGGACGGCCTATGGCTACACCTTC.

The chain joins TRBV11-2 to TRBJ2-1, with 7 bases aligning to TRBD2. Germline loops: CDR1 SGHAT, CDR2 FQNNGV. The CDR3 has 15 amino acids. With V trimmed by 1 base and J by 5 bases, 5 bases remained unmatched. The CDR3 reads CASSLVGGLHNEQFF. CDR3 DNA: TGTGCCAGCAGCTTAGTGGGAGGGCTCCACAATGAGCAGTTCTTC.

The chain employs TRBV4-1 and TRBJ2-3, with 9 bases aligning to TRBD2. Germline CDR1 and CDR2: MGHRA and YSYEKL. The CDR3 covers 17 residues. Trimming at V came to 3 bases and at J to 2 bases, leaving 9 bases not matched to a gene. In nucleotides, the CDR3 is TGCGCCAGCAGCCAGGATTTAGCGGGAGTCTACACAGATACGCAGTATTTT. It encodes CASSQDLAGVYTDTQYF.

This chain links TRBV4-1 with TRBJ2-7, with 13 bases identical to TRBD2. CDR3 length: 17 amino acids. Germline V gene sequence: CDR1 MGHRA, CDR2 YSYEKL. Trimming removed 2 bases from V and 4 bases from J; junction bases left unmatched: 8. The CDR3 bases are TGCGCCAGCAGCCAACGAACTAGCGGGAGGGCCGGGTACGAGCAGTACTTC. Protein: CASSQRTSGRAGYEQYF.

This chain connects TRBV5-4 to TRBJ2-1; D ambiguous. The CDR3 extends over 14 amino acids. With 2 bases removed from V and 6 bases from J, the gap between germline ends came to 12 bases. Germline assignment: CDR1 SGHNT and CDR2 YYREEE (reference sequence). DNA of the CDR3: TGTGCCAGCAGCTTACGGTCCATTGGCAATGAGCAGTTCTTC. Protein sequence: CASSLRSIGNEQFF.

The rearrangement uses TRBV4-2 and TRBJ1-4; D is unclear. Germline V gene sequence: CDR1 LGHNA, CDR2 YNFKEQ. Between the trimmed V and J ends, which lost 1 base and 8 bases, there was a span of 14 bases. The CDR3 is made up of 15 amino acids. The CDR3 here is CASSQAGVGVEKLFF. The DNA for the CDR3 is TGTGCCAGCAGCCAAGCCGGGGTCGGTGTGGAAAAACTGTTTTTT.